This T cell receptor beta chain appears in the sequencing data of a study of vaccination and CD4 T cells after COVID-19. About the research overall: A CEFX pool, an HIV-1 Nef pool, or no peptide went to control cultures.

This clonotype has only a few counts. Its antigen is as yet unknown. As for treatment: approximately 10-day PBMC culture with coronavirus spike peptide pools or control peptides (ViraFEST assay). Dates of PCR positivity, March to December 2020, preceded the US Alpha, Beta and Delta variants. Trimming shortened V by 6 bases and J by 0 bases, and 14 bases separated the two germline ends. Looked up from germline, CDR1 is MNHNS and CDR2 is SASEGT. The CDR3 extends over 15 amino acids. Oncomine TCR Beta short-read sequencing was applied to DNA from cultured CD4+ T cells. TCRdb processed the PCR reads anew with MiXCR; each CDR3 protein has one entry. This sample has more than 10,000 distinct CDR3 sequences; 60% to 75% occur once, and the top ten carry roughly 12%.

V gene TRBV6-1 combines with J gene TRBJ1-1; D ambiguous. Material: CD4+ T cells from blood, cultured in vitro. This clonotype was sampled from a human donor who had recovered from COVID-19. CDR3 sequence: CASSSDGVMNTEAFF. The CDR3 DNA reads TGTGCCAGCAGCTCAGACGGAGTGATGAACACTGAAGCTTTCTTT.